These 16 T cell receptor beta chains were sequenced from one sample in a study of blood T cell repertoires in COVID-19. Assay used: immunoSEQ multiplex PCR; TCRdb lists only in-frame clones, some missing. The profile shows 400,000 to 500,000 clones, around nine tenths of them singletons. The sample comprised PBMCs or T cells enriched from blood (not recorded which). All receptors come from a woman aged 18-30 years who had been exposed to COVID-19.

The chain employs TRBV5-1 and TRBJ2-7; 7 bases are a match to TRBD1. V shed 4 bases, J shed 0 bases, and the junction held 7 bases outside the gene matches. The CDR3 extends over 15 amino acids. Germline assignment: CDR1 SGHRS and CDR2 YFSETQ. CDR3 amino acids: CASSARQGTSYEQYF. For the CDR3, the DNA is TGCGCCAGCAGCGCCCGACAGGGAACCTCCTACGAGCAGTACTTC.

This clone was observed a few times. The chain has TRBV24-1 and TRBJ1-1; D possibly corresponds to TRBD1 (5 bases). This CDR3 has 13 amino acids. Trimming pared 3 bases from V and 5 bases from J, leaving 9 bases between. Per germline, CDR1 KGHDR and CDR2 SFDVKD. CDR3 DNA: TGTGCCACCAGTGATACCCAGGGAACTGAAGCTTTCTTT. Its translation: CATSDTQGTEAFF.

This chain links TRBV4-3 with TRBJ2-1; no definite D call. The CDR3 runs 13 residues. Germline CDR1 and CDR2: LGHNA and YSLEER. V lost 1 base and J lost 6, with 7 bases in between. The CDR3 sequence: CASSQALTNEQFF. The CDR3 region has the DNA TGCGCCAGCAGCCAAGCGCTAACCAATGAGCAGTTCTTC.

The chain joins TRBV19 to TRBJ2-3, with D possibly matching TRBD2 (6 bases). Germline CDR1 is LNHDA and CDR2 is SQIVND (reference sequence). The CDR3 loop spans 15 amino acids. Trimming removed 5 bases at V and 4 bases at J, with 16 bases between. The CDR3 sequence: CASSVRDFVSDTQYF. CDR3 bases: TGTGCCAGTAGTGTCCGGGACTTCGTGTCAGATACGCAGTATTTT. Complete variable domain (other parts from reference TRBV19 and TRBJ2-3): DGGITQSPKYLFRKEGQNVTLSCEQNLNHDAMYWYRQDPGQGLRLIYYSQIVNDFQKGDIAEGYSVSREKKESFPLTVTSAQKNPTAFYLCASSVRDFVSDTQYFGPGTRLTVL.

In nucleotides, the CDR3 is TGCGCCAGCAGCCGGGATAGCAGGGAGGGCGAGCAGTACTTC. Encoded protein: CASSRDSREGEQYF. The chain has TRBV4-3 and TRBJ2-7; 7 nucleotides align to TRBD2. CDR1 and CDR2 (germline): LGHNA, YSLEER. The V gene end was trimmed by 4 bases and the J gene end by 6 bases; junction bases not matched to a gene: 9. The CDR3 covers 14 residues.

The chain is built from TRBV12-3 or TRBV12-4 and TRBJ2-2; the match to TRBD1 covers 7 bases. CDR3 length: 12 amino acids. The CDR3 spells CAVTGDTGELFF. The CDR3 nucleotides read TGTGCGGTAACAGGGGACACCGGGGAGCTGTTTTTT.

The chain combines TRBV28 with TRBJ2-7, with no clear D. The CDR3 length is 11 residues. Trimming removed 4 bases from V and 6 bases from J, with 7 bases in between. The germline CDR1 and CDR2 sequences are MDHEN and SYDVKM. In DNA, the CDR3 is TGTGCCAGCAGTTCAGGTCCCGAGCAGTACTTC. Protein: CASSSGPEQYF.

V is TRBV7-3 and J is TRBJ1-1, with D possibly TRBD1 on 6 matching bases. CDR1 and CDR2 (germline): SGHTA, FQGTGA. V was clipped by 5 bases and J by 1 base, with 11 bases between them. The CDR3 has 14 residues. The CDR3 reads CASSAGGANTEAFF. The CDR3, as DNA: TGTGCCAGCAGCGCCGGGGGGGCGAACACTGAAGCTTTCTTT.

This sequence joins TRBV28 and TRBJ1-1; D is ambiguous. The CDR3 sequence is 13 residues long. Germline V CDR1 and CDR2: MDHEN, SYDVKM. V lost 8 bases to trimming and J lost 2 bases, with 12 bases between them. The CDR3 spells CASSGGLNTEAFF. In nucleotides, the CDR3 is TGTGCCAGCTCAGGAGGTCTTAACACTGAAGCTTTCTTT.

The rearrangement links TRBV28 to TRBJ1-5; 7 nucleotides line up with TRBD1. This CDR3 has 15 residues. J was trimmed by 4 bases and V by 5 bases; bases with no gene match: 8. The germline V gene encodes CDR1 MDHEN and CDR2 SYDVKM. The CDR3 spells CASSTETGVNQPQHF. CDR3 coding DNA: TGTGCCAGCAGTACCGAAACAGGGGTAAATCAGCCCCAGCATTTT.

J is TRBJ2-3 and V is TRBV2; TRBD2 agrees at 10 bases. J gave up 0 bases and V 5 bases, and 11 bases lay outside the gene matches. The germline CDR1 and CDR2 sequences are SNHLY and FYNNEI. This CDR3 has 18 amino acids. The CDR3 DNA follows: TGTGCCAGCAGTCGCCTCCCACTAGCGGGGACTAGCACAGATACGCAGTATTTT. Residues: CASSRLPLAGTSTDTQYF.

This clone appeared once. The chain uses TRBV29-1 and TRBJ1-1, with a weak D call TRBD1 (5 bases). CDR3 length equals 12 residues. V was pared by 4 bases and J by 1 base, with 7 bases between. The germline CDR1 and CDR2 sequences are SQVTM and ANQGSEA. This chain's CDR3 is CSVVGENTEAFF. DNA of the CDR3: TGCAGCGTTGTAGGGGAGAACACTGAAGCTTTCTTT. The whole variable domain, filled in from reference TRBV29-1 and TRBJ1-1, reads SAVISQKPSRDICQRGTSLTIQCQVDSQVTMMFWYRQQPGQSLTLIATANQGSEATYESGFVIDKFPISRPNLTFSTLTVSNMSPEDSSIYLCSVVGENTEAFFGQGTRLTVV.

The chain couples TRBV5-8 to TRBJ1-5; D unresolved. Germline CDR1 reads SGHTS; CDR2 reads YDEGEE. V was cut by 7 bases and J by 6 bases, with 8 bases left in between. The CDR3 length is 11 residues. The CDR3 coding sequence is TGTGCCAGCCGGTCGAGTCAGCCCCAGCATTTT. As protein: CASRSSQPQHF. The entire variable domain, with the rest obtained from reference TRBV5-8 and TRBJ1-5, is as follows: EAGVTQSPTHLIKTRGQQATLRCSPISGHTSVYWYQQALGLGLQFLLWYDEGEERNRGNFPPRFSGRQFPNYSSELNVNALELEDSALYLCASRSSQPQHFGDGTRLSIL.

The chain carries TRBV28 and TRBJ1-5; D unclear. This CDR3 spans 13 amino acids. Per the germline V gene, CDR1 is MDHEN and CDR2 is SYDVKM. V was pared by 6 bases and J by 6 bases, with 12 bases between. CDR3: CASRSQASQPQHF. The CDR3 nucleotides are TGTGCCAGCAGATCGCAGGCAAGTCAGCCCCAGCATTTT.

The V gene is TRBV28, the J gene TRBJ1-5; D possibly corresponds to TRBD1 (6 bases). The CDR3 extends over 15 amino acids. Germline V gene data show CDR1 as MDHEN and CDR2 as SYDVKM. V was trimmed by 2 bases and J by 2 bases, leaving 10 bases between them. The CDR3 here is CASSLRGAGNQPQHF. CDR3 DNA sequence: TGTGCCAGCAGTTTACGGGGGGCTGGCAATCAGCCCCAGCATTTT.

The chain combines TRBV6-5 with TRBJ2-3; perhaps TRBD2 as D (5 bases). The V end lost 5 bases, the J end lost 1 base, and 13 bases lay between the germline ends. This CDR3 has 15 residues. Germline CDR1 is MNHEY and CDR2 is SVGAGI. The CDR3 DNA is TGTGCCAGCAGTCGGTCGAGGGCCGGCACAGATACGCAGTATTTT. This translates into CASSRSRAGTDTQYF.